This T cell receptor beta chain was observed in a study of shared clonotypes between healthy human individuals. This clone has only one observation. V was pared by 1 base and J by 8 bases, with 2 bases of the junction left unmatched. Germline V CDR1 and CDR2: MGHRA, YSYEKL. This CDR3 contains 13 residues. Healthy and HIV-negative, the adult donors had no recent acute infections or vaccinations. Repertoires were generated with immunoSEQ multiplex PCR, while TCRdb's copy carries only in-frame clones and drops some. In the table there are 950,000 to 1,300,000 clones, under 80% of which are singletons. V and J are TRBV4-1 and TRBJ1-2; 9 bases map to TRBD1. This clonotype originated in a man aged 18 to 29 in good health. Source material: memory CD4+ T cells sorted from blood. Noted subset: CD45RA-negative fraction. The DNA for the CDR3 is TGCGCCAGCAGCCAAGGGACAGGGGCGGGCTACACCTTC. It codes for CASSQGTGAGYTF.